This T cell receptor beta chain was observed in a study of shared clonotypes between healthy human individuals. General study points: What limited the represented genetic and exposure-history diversity was the small number of donors.

Approximately 100 million PBMCs served as the genomic DNA source for unsorted samples. J gave up 8 bases and V 1 base, and 6 bases lay outside the gene matches. This CDR3 is built from 15 residues. Germline lookup yields CDR1 SGHRS and CDR2 YFSETQ. PCR replicates from unsorted PBMC used approximately 0.3 ug DNA, and this amount was tens of thousands of T cell genomes. The sequenced material, unsorted PBMC DNA, was run on ten immunoSEQ deep assay plates. Sequencing was performed with immunoSEQ multiplex PCR; in TCRdb, only in-frame clones are kept and a portion is missing. The sample carries about 480,000 clones, less than 85% recorded once. As for this clone: The antigen is unknown.

The genes are TRBV5-1 and TRBJ2-1; TRBD1 aligns across 10 bases. The sequenced sample consisted of PBMCs. This receptor was obtained from a woman aged 40-49 years in good health. Some clones in this sample may be carry-over from other donors' samples. The CDR3 loop reads CASSLRGQGTDEQFF. CDR3 nucleotides: TGCGCCAGCAGCTTGCGGGGACAGGGGACCGATGAGCAGTTCTTC. Supplemented by reference TRBV5-1 and TRBJ2-1, the full variable domain reads KAGVTQTPRYLIKTRGQQVTLSCSPISGHRSVSWYQQTPGQGLQFLFEYFSETQRNKGNFPGRFSGRQFSNSRSEMNVSTLELGDSALYLCASSLRGQGTDEQFFGPGTRLTVL.